Sequencing of this T cell receptor (beta chain) was carried out in a study of blood T cell repertoires in COVID-19. Study-level background: Both acute and convalescent COVID-19 samples were obtained from the United States, Italy and Spain.

Original data processing: Amplification from reference gene primers served as the basis for estimated nucleated cell counts. Produced via immunoSEQ multiplex PCR; TCRdb's table is partial and in-frame only. For V, J and clone size, that table is used; D and trimming come from the DNA. This table has some 350,000 clones, 75% to 90% appearing once. This clone was counted only a few times. Adults between roughly 18 and 89 years of age took part from approximately 24 US areas. Two negative PCRs, clearance, or symptom resolution had been documented for recovered Cohort 3 donors. V lost 5 bases to trimming and J lost 3 bases, with 6 bases between them. Germline assignment: CDR1 SEHNR and CDR2 FQNEAQ (reference sequence). This CDR3 is 12 amino acids long.

The rearrangement joins TRBV7-9 to TRBJ2-3; the D is unclear. The sequence came from a man aged 18 to 30 who had recovered from COVID-19. The specimen sequenced was PBMCs or T cells enriched from blood (not recorded which). The CDR3 bases are TGTGCCAGCAGCCTTCCTACAGATACGCAGTATTTT. Translating gives CASSLPTDTQYF.